The 7 T cell receptor beta chains below were found in one sample sequenced in a study of shared clonotypes between healthy human individuals (TCRdb year 2020). Library construction relied on the immunoSEQ multiplex PCR assay. The immuneACCESS repertoire file appears here via TCRdb, limited to in-frame rearrangements. These files lack a portion of the clones; in checked studies, under half of the deficit traces to unresolved V genes, and the cause of the others is not known. For this sample there are over a million clones; roughly 96% appear just once. Jointly, the top ten make up approximately 1.1% of the sample. The sequencing sample was made of naive CD4+ T cells sorted from blood. Taken with the paper, the label for cell subset or site translates to: CD45RA+ positively selected. The receptors derive from a man aged 30 to 39 in good health.

The sample holds one count of this clone. This chain links TRBV5-1 with TRBJ1-3, with D unclear. Per germline, CDR1 SGHRS and CDR2 YFSETQ. The CDR3 is 16 residues long. Trimming removed 3 bases at V and 3 bases at J, with 16 bases between. The CDR3 DNA is TGCGCCAGCAGCTCCCCTGACGGGATCTTTGGAAACACCATATATTTT. Translating it yields CASSSPDGIFGNTIYF.

The genes are TRBV7-8 and TRBJ2-7, with D maybe TRBD1 (6 bases). Germline CDR1 and CDR2: SGHVS and FQNEAQ. Between the trimmed V and J ends, which lost 6 bases and 2 bases, there was a span of 14 bases. The CDR3 covers 14 residues. This CDR3 reads CASSWDNGAYEQYF. The DNA for the CDR3 is TGTGCCAGCAGTTGGGACAACGGGGCCTACGAGCAGTACTTC.

The J gene is TRBJ1-4, the V gene TRBV9; TRBD1 matches 10 bases. Germline trimming cut 4 bases from V and 7 bases from J; bases unmatched to any gene: 7. Germline V gives CDR1 SGDLS, CDR2 YYNGEE. CDR3 size: 15 residues. The CDR3 DNA reads TGTGCCAGCAGCACAGGACAGGGGGAGGCTGAAAAACTGTTTTTT. It translates to CASSTGQGEAEKLFF.

Notes on this clone: At the DNA level, this CDR3 is encoded by other sequences in the same sample as well. The chain is built from TRBV28 and TRBJ1-5; D is unclear. The CDR3 is made up of 11 amino acids. V lost 3 bases and J lost 7, with 4 bases in between. Germline loops: CDR1 MDHEN, CDR2 SYDVKM. In DNA, the CDR3 is TGTGCCAGCAGTTTCGGGCAGCCCCAGCATTTT. As protein: CASSFGQPQHF.

V and J are TRBV5-4 and TRBJ2-2; 10 bases align to TRBD1. This CDR3 region has 17 residues. Per the germline V gene, CDR1 is SGHNT and CDR2 is YYREEE (reference sequence). Trimming took 2 bases from V and 4 from J; bases not matched to a gene: 8. This chain's CDR3 is CASSFYPGTGATGELFF. The CDR3 region has the DNA TGTGCCAGCAGCTTCTACCCCGGGACAGGGGCCACCGGGGAGCTGTTTTTT.

The genes are TRBV5-1 and TRBJ2-3; D is uncertain. The CDR3 is 16 amino acids. The germline V gene has CDR1 SGHRS and CDR2 YFSETQ. Trimming took 2 bases from V and 0 from J, leaving 13 bases between them. Here the CDR3 DNA reads TGCGCCAGCAGCTTTACAACGGCACGTAGCACAGATACGCAGTATTTT. This translates into CASSFTTARSTDTQYF.

This CDR3 reads CASSLAMGRGSPLHF. The DNA of the CDR3 is TGCGCCAGCAGCTTGGCCATGGGGAGGGGATCACCCCTCCACTTT. This chain joins TRBV5-1 and TRBJ1-6; tentatively, D is TRBD1 (5 bases). The CDR3 extends over 15 amino acids. With 0 bases removed from V and 10 bases from J, the gap between germline ends came to 14 bases. Germline CDR1 reads SGHRS; CDR2 reads YFSETQ. The complete variable domain, with remaining parts taken from reference TRBV5-1 and TRBJ1-6, reads KAGVTQTPRYLIKTRGQQVTLSCSPISGHRSVSWYQQTPGQGLQFLFEYFSETQRNKGNFPGRFSGRQFSNSRSEMNVSTLELGDSALYLCASSLAMGRGSPLHFGNGTRLTVT.